Listed here are 9 T cell receptor beta chains from one sample, sequenced in a study of blood T cells in healthy people across ages. Alongside a J-beta primer mix, a sample-barcoded 5' primer served in a second PCR lasting 7 to 11 cycles. TCRdb fed the 5' RACE reads into MiXCR, producing one record per CDR3 protein. The table has over a million distinct CDR3 sequences, roughly 43% seen once. The sequenced sample consisted of blood. These receptor sequences come from a woman under 30 in good health.

Only one count was recorded for this clonotype. The rearrangement uses TRBV20-1 and TRBJ2-1; the match to TRBD2 covers 14 bases. Germline V gene data show CDR1 as DFQATT and CDR2 as SNEGSKA (reference sequence). After removal of 0 bases from V and 4 bases from J, the junction contained 8 bases not matched to a gene. This CDR3 is built from 18 residues. The CDR3 bases are TGCAGTGCTAGAGAATGGACTAGCGGGAGGTGGGTTTACAATGAGCAGTTCTTC. Its protein product is CSAREWTSGRWVYNEQFF.

This clonotype was counted only a few times. The gene calls are TRBV20-1 and TRBJ2-1, with 15 bases identical to TRBD2. The V segment lost 3 bases and the J segment 0 bases; nucleotides outside the gene matches: 6. The CDR3 is 18 residues long. Germline loops: CDR1 DFQATT, CDR2 SNEGSKA (reference sequence). The DNA of the CDR3 is TGCAGTGCTAGGAAAGGGACTAGCGGGGGGTACTCCTACAATGAGCAGTTCTTC. Protein sequence: CSARKGTSGGYSYNEQFF.

This clonotype was seen a few times. The chain employs TRBV6-2 or TRBV6-3 and TRBJ2-5, with TRBD1 matching over 7 bases. There are 12 residues in the CDR3. The J segment lost 7 bases and the V segment lost 7 bases, leaving 6 bases of the junction unmatched. CDR1 MNHEY and CDR2 SVGEGT come from the germline V gene. DNA for the CDR3: TGTGCCAGCACTACAGGGGTTTGGACCCAGTACTTC. Translation gives CASTTGVWTQYF.

The table lists this clonotype with a few counts. The CDR3 bases are TGTGCCAGCAGTCAGGCACCCGGGGAGCTGTTTTTT. Its protein product is CASSQAPGELFF. The chain couples TRBV6-5 to TRBJ2-2; D not certain. The germline V gene has CDR1 MNHEY and CDR2 SVGAGI. The CDR3 covers 12 residues. Trimming cost V 5 bases and J 6 bases, with 7 bases left between them.

The chain links TRBV4-3 to TRBJ1-5; weak D call: TRBD1 (5 bases). Germline V gene sequence: CDR1 LGHNA, CDR2 YSLEER. There are 15 residues in the CDR3. V dropped 1 base and J dropped 4 bases, with 11 bases sitting between them. The CDR3 here is CASSQGAGRNQPQHF. Here the CDR3 DNA reads TGCGCCAGCAGCCAAGGGGCAGGGAGAAATCAGCCCCAGCATTTT.

This chain joins TRBV3-1 and TRBJ1-2; a possible D gene is TRBD1 (5 bases). With 0 bases removed from V and 4 bases from J, the gap between germline ends came to 21 bases. Per the germline V gene, CDR1 is LGHDT and CDR2 is YNNKEL (reference sequence). This CDR3 is 18 amino acids long. The CDR3 DNA reads TGTGCCAGCAGCCAAGATTGGGGAAGGAGGCGGGGCCTCTATGGCTACACCTTC. Translating it yields CASSQDWGRRRGLYGYTF.

For this clonotype: It may be a read error: a sequence one base away is much more abundant. The V call is TRBV7-2, the J call TRBJ2-3; 7 bases agree with TRBD2. The V and J ends lost 7 bases and 2 bases, in that order; junction bases with no gene match: 6. This CDR3 is 14 amino acids long. Germline V gene sequence: CDR1 SGHTA, CDR2 FQGNSA. CDR3 in amino acids: CASIPGLNTDTQYF. In nucleotides, the CDR3 is TGTGCCAGCATCCCGGGACTAAACACAGATACGCAGTATTTT.

The chain has TRBV27 and TRBJ2-1; 10 nucleotides agree with TRBD2. The CDR3 runs 19 residues. After removal of 2 bases from V and 1 base from J, the junction contained 11 bases not matched to a gene. Germline V gene sequence: CDR1 MNHEY, CDR2 SMNVEV (reference sequence). The CDR3: CASSLMVGPAGGSYNEQFF. As DNA, the CDR3 is TGTGCCAGCAGTTTAATGGTCGGGCCAGCGGGAGGGTCCTACAATGAGCAGTTCTTC.

The chain is built from TRBV20-1 and TRBJ2-1; D is perhaps TRBD1 (5 bases). Trimming removed 5 bases from V and 4 bases from J, with 15 bases in between. Germline CDR1 DFQATT, CDR2 SNEGSKA (reference sequence). The CDR3 length is 14 residues. DNA for the CDR3: TGCAGTGCTGTCAGGGTAACGGATTACAATGAGCAGTTCTTC. It codes for CSAVRVTDYNEQFF.